This T cell receptor beta chain originates from a study of shared clonotypes between healthy human individuals. Points from the study as a whole: Across subsets, estimated richness was generally greater for naive than for memory populations. It was expected that sequencing depth would affect clonotype sharing among donors.

A word on this clone: Its target is not known.

All participating donors were Caucasian adults from Nashville, Tennessee. Generated by immunoSEQ multiplex PCR, the TCRdb table keeps only in-frame clones and is missing some. The table lists about a million clones, 60% to 80% of them singletons. The CDR3 runs to 15 residues. Trimming took off 4 bases at V and 1 base at J, with 15 bases between the two ends. Germline V lookup: CDR1 SGDLS, CDR2 YYNGEE. This sequence joins TRBV9 and TRBJ2-7; possible D gene TRBD1, 5 bases. Sequencing was carried out using memory CD4+ T cells from PBMCs. Subset of the sample: CD45RA-negative fraction. The sequence derives from a man between 18 and 29 years old in good health. Some clones in this sample may be carry-over from other donors' samples. CDR3 coding DNA: TGTGCCAGCAGCACTACCGACAGTACATCCTACGAGCAGTACTTC. Amino acids: CASSTTDSTSYEQYF.